This T cell receptor beta chain was profiled in a study of blood T cell repertoires in COVID-19. The overall study: Specimens from acute and convalescent COVID-19 originated in the United States, Italy and Spain.

Sequencing used immunoSEQ multiplex PCR; TCRdb keeps in-frame clones, though not all of them. Of approximately 330,000 clones in the sample, roughly 90% were seen once. This clone appeared a few times. The CDR3 length is 13 residues. Per the germline V gene, CDR1 is SEHNR and CDR2 is FQNEAQ (reference sequence). V was pared by 5 bases and J by 4 bases, with 12 bases between. The specimen was peripheral blood. The chain is built from TRBV7-9 and TRBJ2-7; D unresolved. The source of this sequence is a woman between 50 and 59 years old with active or convalescent COVID-19. The CDR3 coding sequence is TGTGCCAGCAGCCTAGGAATAGAGTACGAGCAGTACTTC. It translates to CASSLGIEYEQYF.